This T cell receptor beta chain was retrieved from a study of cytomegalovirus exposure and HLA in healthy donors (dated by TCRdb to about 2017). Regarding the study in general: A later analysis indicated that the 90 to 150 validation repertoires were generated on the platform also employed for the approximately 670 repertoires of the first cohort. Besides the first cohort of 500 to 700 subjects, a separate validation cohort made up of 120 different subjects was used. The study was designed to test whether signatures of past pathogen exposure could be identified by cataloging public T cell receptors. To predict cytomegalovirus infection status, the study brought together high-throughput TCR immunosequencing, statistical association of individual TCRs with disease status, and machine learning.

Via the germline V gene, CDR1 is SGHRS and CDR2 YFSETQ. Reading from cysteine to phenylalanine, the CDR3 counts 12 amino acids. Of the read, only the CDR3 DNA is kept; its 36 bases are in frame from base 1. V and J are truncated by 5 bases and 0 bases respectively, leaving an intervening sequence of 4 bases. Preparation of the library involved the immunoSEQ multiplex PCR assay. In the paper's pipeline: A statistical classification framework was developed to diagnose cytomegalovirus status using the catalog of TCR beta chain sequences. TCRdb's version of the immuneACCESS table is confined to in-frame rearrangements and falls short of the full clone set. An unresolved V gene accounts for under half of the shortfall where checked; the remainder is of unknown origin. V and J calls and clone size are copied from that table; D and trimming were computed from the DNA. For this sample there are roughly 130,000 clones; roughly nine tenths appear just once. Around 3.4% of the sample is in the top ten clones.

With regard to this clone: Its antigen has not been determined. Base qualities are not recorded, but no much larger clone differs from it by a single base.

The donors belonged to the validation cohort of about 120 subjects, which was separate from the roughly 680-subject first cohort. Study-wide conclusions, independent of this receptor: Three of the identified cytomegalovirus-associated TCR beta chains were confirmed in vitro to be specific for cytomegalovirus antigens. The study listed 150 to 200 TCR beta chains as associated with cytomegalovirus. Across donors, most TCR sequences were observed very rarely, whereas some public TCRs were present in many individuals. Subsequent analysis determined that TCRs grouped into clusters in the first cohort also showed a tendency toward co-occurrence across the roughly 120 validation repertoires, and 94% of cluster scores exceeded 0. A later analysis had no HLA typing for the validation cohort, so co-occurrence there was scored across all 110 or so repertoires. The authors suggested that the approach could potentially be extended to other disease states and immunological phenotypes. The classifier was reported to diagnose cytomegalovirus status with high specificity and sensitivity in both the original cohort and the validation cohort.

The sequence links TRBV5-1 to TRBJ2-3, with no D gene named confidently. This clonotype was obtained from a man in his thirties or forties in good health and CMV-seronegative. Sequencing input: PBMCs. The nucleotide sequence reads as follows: TGCGCCAGCAGGCGGAGCACAGATACGCAGTATTTT. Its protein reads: CASRRSTDTQYF.